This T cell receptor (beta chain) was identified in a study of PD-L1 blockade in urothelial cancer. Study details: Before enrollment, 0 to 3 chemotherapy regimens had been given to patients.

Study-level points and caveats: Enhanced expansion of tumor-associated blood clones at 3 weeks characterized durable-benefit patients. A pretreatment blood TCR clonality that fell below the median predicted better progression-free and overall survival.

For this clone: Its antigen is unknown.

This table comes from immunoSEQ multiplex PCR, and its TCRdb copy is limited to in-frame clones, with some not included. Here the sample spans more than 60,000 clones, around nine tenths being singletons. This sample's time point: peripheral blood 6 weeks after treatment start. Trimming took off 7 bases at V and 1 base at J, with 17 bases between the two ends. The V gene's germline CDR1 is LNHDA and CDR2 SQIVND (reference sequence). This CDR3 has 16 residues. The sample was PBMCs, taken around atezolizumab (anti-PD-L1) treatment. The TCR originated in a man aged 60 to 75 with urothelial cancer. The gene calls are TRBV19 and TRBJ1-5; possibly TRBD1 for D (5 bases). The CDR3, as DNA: TGTGCCAGTACCGTTCCTGGGCGGGGGAGCAATCAGCCCCAGCATTTT. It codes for CASTVPGRGSNQPQHF.